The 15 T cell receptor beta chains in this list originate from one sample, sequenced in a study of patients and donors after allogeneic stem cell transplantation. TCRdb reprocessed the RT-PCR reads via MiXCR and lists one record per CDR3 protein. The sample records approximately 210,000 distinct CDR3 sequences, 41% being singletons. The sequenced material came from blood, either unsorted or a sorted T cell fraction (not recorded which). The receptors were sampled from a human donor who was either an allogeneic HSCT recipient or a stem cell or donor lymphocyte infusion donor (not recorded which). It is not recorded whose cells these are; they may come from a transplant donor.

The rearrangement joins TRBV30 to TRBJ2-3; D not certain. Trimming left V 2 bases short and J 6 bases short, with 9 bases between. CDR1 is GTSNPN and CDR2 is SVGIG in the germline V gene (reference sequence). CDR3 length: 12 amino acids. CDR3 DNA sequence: TGTGCCTGGAGTCCGACGGGCGATACGCAGTATTTT. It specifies CAWSPTGDTQYF. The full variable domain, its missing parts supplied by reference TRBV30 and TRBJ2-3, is SQTIHQWPATLVQPVGSPLSLECTVEGTSNPNLYWYRQAAGRGLQLLFYSVGIGQISSEVPQNLSASRPQDRQFILSSKKLLLSDSGFYLCAWSPTGDTQYFGPGTRLTVL.

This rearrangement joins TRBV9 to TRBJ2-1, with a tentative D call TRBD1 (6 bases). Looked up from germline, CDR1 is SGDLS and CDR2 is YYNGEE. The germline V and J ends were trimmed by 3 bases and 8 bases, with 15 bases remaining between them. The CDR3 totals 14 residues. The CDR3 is CASSATGLGDEQFF. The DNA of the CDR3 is TGTGCCAGCAGCGCAACAGGGTTAGGCGATGAGCAGTTCTTC.

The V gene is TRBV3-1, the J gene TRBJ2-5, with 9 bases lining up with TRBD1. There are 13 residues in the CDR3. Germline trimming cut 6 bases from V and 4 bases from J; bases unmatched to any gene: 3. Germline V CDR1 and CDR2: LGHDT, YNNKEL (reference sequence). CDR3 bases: TGTGCCAGCAGTCAACAGGGGGCAGAGACCCAGTACTTC. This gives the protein CASSQQGAETQYF.

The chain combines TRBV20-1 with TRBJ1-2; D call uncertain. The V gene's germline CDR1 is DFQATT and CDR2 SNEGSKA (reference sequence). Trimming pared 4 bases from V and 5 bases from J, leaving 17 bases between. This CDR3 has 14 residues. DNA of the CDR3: TGCAGTGCTACCCTCTGGAGGACCTTTTATGGCTACACCTTC. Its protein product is CSATLWRTFYGYTF.

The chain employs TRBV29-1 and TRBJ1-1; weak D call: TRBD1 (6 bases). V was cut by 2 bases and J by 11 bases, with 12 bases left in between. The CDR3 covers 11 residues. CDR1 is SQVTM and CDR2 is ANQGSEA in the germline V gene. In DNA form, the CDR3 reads TGCAGCGTTGAAAAGGGGGGGATTGCTTTCTTT. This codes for CSVEKGGIAFF.

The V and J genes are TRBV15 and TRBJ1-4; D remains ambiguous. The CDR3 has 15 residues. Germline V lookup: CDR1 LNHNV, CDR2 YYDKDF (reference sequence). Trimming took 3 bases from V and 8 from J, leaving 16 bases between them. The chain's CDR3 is CATSRAGSTGEKLFF. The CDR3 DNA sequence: TGTGCCACCAGCAGGGCTGGTTCTACGGGGGAAAAACTGTTTTTT.

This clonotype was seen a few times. The CDR3 is CSVVGWSSYNEQFF. The CDR3 nucleotides are TGCAGCGTTGTGGGCTGGAGCTCCTACAATGAGCAGTTCTTC. The chain recombines TRBV29-1 with TRBJ2-1, with D hard to call. The germline V gene encodes CDR1 SQVTM and CDR2 ANQGSEA. With 4 bases removed from V and 0 bases from J, the gap between germline ends came to 10 bases. CDR3 length: 14 residues.

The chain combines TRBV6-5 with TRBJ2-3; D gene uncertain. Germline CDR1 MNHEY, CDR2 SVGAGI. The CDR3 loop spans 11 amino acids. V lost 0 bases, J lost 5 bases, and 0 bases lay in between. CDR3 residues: CASSYSDTQYF. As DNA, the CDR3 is TGTGCCAGCAGTTACTCAGATACGCAGTATTTT.

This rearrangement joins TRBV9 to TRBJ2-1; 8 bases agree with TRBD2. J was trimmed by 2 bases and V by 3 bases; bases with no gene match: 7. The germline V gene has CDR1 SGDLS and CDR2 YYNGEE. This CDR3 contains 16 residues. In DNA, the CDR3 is TGTGCCAGCAGCGAGCGCCTAGCGGGCGCCTACAATGAGCAGTTCTTC. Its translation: CASSERLAGAYNEQFF.

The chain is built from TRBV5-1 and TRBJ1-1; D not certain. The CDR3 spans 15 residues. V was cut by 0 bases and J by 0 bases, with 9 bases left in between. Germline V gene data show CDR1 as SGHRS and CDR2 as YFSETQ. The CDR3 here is CASSLGYPMNTEAFF. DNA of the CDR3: TGCGCCAGCAGCTTGGGATACCCCATGAACACTGAAGCTTTCTTT.

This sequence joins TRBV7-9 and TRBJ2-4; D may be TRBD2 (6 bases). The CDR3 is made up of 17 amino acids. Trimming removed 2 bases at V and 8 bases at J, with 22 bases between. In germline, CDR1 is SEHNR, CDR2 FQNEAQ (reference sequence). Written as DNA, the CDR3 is TGTGCCAGCAGCTTACGGCGGGGTTTATTTATGGGGGACATTCAGTACTTC. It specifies CASSLRRGLFMGDIQYF.

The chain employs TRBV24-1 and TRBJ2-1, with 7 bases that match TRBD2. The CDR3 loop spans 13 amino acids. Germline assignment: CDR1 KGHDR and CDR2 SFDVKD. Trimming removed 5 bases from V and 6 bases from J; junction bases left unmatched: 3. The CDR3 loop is CATSVGGGNEQFF. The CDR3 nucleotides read TGTGCCACCAGTGTTGGCGGGGGCAATGAGCAGTTCTTC.

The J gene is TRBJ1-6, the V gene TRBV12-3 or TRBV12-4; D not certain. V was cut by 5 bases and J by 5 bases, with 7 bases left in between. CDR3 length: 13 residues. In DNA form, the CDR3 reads TGTGCCAGCAGTCGACCGAATAATTCACCCCTCCACTTT. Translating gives CASSRPNNSPLHF.

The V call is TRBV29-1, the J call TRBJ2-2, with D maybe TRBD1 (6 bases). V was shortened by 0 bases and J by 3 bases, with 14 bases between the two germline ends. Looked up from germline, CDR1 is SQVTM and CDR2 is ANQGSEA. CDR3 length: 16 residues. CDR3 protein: CSVEDPGHRYTGELFF. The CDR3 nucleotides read TGCAGCGTTGAAGATCCGGGACACAGATACACCGGGGAGCTGTTTTTT.

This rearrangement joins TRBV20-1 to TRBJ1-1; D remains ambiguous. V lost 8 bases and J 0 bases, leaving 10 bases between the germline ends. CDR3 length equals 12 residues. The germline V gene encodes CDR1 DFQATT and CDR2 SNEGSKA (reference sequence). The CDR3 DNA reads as TGCAGTACGGGAGTTGTGAACACTGAAGCTTTCTTT. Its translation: CSTGVVNTEAFF.